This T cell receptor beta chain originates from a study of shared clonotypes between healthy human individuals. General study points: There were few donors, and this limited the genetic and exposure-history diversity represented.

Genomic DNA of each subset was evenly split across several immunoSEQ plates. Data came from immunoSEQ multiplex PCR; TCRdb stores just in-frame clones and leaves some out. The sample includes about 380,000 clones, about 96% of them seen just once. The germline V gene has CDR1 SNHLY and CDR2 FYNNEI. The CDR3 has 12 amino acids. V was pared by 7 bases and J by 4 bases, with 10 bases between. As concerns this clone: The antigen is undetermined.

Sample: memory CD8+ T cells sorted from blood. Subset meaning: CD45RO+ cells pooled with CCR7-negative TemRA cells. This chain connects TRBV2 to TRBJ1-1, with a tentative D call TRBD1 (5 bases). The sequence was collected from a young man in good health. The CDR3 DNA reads TGTGCCAGCACGAGACAGCTCACTGAAGCTTTCTTT. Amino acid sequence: CASTRQLTEAFF.